These 15 T cell receptor beta chains share one sample of origin, sequenced in a study of cytomegalovirus exposure and HLA in healthy donors. 60 Vbeta and 13 Jbeta primers were used in PCR. The repertoire was sequenced with immunoSEQ multiplex PCR; TCRdb's copy has only in-frame clones and lacks some. The sample has 120,000 or so clones, 72% seen once. Specimen: PBMCs. The source is a man in his thirties or forties in good health and CMV-seronegative.

The rearrangement uses TRBV6-5 and TRBJ2-7; 7 bases are a match to TRBD1. Germline CDR1 MNHEY, CDR2 SVGAGI. The CDR3 consists of 14 residues. V lost 5 bases, J lost 3 bases, and 7 bases stayed unmatched. The CDR3 DNA reads TGTGCCAGCAGTCGACAGGGTAGAAACTACGAGCAGTACTTC. Translating it yields CASSRQGRNYEQYF.

This clone is a singleton in its sample. The chain recombines TRBV7-3 with TRBJ1-2, with a weak D call TRBD1 (5 bases). The V gene's germline CDR1 is SGHTA and CDR2 FQGTGA. Trimming left V 5 bases short and J 3 bases short, with 13 bases between. This CDR3 is 14 amino acids long. The CDR3 here is CASSPAGVDYGYTF. In nucleotides, the CDR3 is TGTGCCAGCAGCCCCGCGGGGGTGGACTATGGCTACACCTTC.

In the case of this clone: The same CDR3 is also encoded by other DNA sequences in this sample. The chain uses TRBV5-1 and TRBJ1-1, with 10 bases aligning to TRBD1. CDR1 and CDR2 (germline): SGHRS, YFSETQ. The CDR3 is 13 residues long. With 3 bases clipped from V and 5 bases from J, the junction kept 1 base outside the gene matches. CDR3 protein: CASSWTGGTEAFF. The CDR3 DNA is TGCGCCAGCAGCTGGACAGGGGGAACTGAAGCTTTCTTT. Complete variable domain (other parts from reference TRBV5-1 and TRBJ1-1): KAGVTQTPRYLIKTRGQQVTLSCSPISGHRSVSWYQQTPGQGLQFLFEYFSETQRNKGNFPGRFSGRQFSNSRSEMNVSTLELGDSALYLCASSWTGGTEAFFGQGTRLTVV.

V gene TRBV6-5 combines with J gene TRBJ2-2, with D perhaps TRBD2 (5 bases). Germline assignment: CDR1 MNHEY and CDR2 SVGAGI. CDR3 length: 13 residues. V shed 5 bases and J shed 5 bases, with 9 bases lying between them. CDR3 DNA sequence: TGTGCCAGCAGTCGAGGAGGAACCGGGGAGCTGTTTTTT. Translating it yields CASSRGGTGELFF.

The genes are TRBV5-4 and TRBJ1-2, with D maybe TRBD1 (5 bases). The CDR3 consists of 16 residues. Per germline, CDR1 SGHNT and CDR2 YYREEE (reference sequence). Trimming took off 4 bases at V and 1 base at J, with 17 bases between the two ends. CDR3 DNA: TGTGCCAGCAGCCACGGAGGGGACGGTCGTAACTATGGCTACACCTTC. Translation gives CASSHGGDGRNYGYTF.

The chain uses TRBV19 and TRBJ1-2, with 8 bases fitting TRBD1. CDR3 size: 14 residues. The V gene end was trimmed by 3 bases and the J gene end by 3 bases; junction bases not matched to a gene: 3. Germline CDR1 is LNHDA and CDR2 is SQIVND (reference sequence). DNA for the CDR3: TGTGCCAGTAGTATCGGGACAGGCGACTATGGCTACACCTTC. It encodes CASSIGTGDYGYTF. The whole variable domain, filled in from reference TRBV19 and TRBJ1-2, reads DGGITQSPKYLFRKEGQNVTLSCEQNLNHDAMYWYRQDPGQGLRLIYYSQIVNDFQKGDIAEGYSVSREKKESFPLTVTSAQKNPTAFYLCASSIGTGDYGYTFGSGTRLTVV.

A few counts support this clone. This chain connects TRBV7-9 to TRBJ2-4; TRBD2 is a possible D gene (5 bases). This CDR3 is 14 amino acids long. Germline V gives CDR1 SEHNR, CDR2 FQNEAQ (reference sequence). The V gene lost 6 bases and the J gene lost 6 bases, with 15 bases spanning the gap. CDR3 nucleotides: TGTGCCAGCAGTCCACTGGGGAGAAGAAACATTCAGTACTTC. The encoded protein is CASSPLGRRNIQYF.

This chain links TRBV4-3 with TRBJ1-2; no clear D gene. Trimming removed 0 bases at V and 6 bases at J, with 14 bases between. This CDR3 has 15 residues. CDR1 and CDR2 (germline): LGHNA, YSLEER. The CDR3 sequence: CASSQEMMGPHGYTF. CDR3 in DNA: TGCGCCAGCAGCCAAGAGATGATGGGCCCGCATGGCTACACCTTC.

This clone has just a few counts. This chain links TRBV5-1 with TRBJ2-1, with TRBD2 identical over 10 bases. V lost 1 base and J lost 0; bases outside the gene matches: 10. The CDR3 totals 19 residues. CDR1 is SGHRS and CDR2 is YFSETQ in the germline V gene. DNA of the CDR3: TGCGCCAGCAGCTTGTTGGGACTAGCGTCCTACAGCTCCTACAATGAGCAGTTCTTC. This sequence encodes CASSLLGLASYSSYNEQFF.

This chain uses TRBV6-5 with TRBJ1-1; D remains ambiguous. Trimming took off 8 bases at V and 7 bases at J, with 14 bases between the two ends. The CDR3 contains 12 residues. Per the germline V gene, CDR1 is MNHEY and CDR2 is SVGAGI. CDR3 loop: CASSLAGNEAFF. CDR3 bases: TGTGCCAGCTCTCTGGCGGGGAATGAAGCTTTCTTT.

The V and J genes are TRBV4-2 and TRBJ1-1; 8 positions agree with TRBD1. J lost 0 bases, V lost 6 bases, and 6 bases had no gene match. From germline, CDR1 is LGHNA and CDR2 YNFKEQ. The CDR3 runs to 15 residues. The CDR3 nucleotides are TGTGCCAGCAGGGGACAGGATGGCATGAACACTGAAGCTTTCTTT. Protein product: CASRGQDGMNTEAFF.

The chain links TRBV27 to TRBJ2-7; 7 bases agree with TRBD2. Germline V gene data show CDR1 as MNHEY and CDR2 as SMNVEV (reference sequence). Trimming at V came to 2 bases and at J to 2 bases, leaving 6 bases not matched to a gene. The CDR3 is 15 amino acids. CDR3 amino acids: CASSLASGAPYEQYF. The CDR3 region has the DNA TGTGCCAGCAGTTTAGCGAGCGGGGCACCCTACGAGCAGTACTTC.

V usage is TRBV5-1 and J usage is TRBJ2-1, with D maybe TRBD2 (6 bases). Trimming removed 6 bases at V and 1 base at J, with 11 bases between. The CDR3 sequence is 14 residues long. From germline, CDR1 is SGHRS and CDR2 YFSETQ. CDR3 sequence (DNA): TGCGCCAGCACCTTAGCGGATTCCTACAATGAGCAGTTCTTC. This sequence encodes CASTLADSYNEQFF.

V and J are TRBV7-9 and TRBJ1-1; 9 bases are a match to TRBD1. With V trimmed by 0 bases and J by 1 base, 9 bases remained unmatched. Germline CDR1 is SEHNR and CDR2 is FQNEAQ (reference sequence). This CDR3 has 18 residues. CDR3 DNA sequence: TGTGCCAGCAGCTTAGCGGCCGGGACAGGGCTCAGGAACACTGAAGCTTTCTTT. It yields the protein CASSLAAGTGLRNTEAFF. The full variable domain, its missing parts supplied by reference TRBV7-9 and TRBJ1-1, is DTGVSQNPRHKITKRGQNVTFRCDPISEHNRLYWYRQTLGQGPEFLTYFQNEAQLEKSRLLSDRFSAERPKGSFSTLEIQRTEQGDSAMYLCASSLAAGTGLRNTEAFFGQGTRLTVV.

This chain uses TRBV5-6 with TRBJ2-7; 7 bases are a match to TRBD2. From germline, CDR1 is SGHDT and CDR2 YYEEEE. The junction had 4 bases not matched to a gene; V was cut back by 3 bases and J by 4 bases. The CDR3 has 13 amino acids. The DNA for the CDR3 is TGTGCCAGCAGCTATGTGGGGGGGTACGAGCAGTACTTC. As protein: CASSYVGGYEQYF.